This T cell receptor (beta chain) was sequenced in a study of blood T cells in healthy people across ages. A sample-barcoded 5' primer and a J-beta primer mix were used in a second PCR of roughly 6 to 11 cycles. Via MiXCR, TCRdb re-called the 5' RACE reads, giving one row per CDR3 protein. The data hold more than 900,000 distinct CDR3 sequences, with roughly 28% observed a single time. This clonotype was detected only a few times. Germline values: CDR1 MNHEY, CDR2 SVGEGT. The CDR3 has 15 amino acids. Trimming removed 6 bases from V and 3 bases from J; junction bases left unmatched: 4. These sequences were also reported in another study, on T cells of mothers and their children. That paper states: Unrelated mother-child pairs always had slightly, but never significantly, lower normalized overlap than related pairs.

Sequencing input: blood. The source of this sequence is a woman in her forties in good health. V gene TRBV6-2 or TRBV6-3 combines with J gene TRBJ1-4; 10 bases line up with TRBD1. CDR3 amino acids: CASRRQGAANEKLFF. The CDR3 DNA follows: TGTGCCAGCAGACGACAGGGGGCGGCTAATGAAAAACTGTTTTTT.